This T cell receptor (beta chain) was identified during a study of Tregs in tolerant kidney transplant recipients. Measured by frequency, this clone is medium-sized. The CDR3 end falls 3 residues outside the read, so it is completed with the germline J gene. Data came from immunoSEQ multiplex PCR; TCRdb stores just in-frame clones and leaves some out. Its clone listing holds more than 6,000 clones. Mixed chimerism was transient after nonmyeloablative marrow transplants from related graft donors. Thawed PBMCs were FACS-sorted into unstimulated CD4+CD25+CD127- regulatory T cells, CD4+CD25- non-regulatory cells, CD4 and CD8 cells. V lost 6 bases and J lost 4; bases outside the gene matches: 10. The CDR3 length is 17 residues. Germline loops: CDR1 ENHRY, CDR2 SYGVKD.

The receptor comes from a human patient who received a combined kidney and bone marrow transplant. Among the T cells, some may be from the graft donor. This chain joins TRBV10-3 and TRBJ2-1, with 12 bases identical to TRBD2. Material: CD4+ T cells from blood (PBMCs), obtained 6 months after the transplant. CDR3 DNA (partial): TGTGCCATCAGGGCGACTACTAGCGGGAGGATATACAATGAG. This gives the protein CAIRATTSGRIYNE. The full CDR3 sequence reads CAIRATTSGRIYNEQFF.